A selection of T cell receptor beta chains follows, all from one sample in a study of CD8+CD57+ T cells in acquired aplastic anemia. TCRdb redid the calling of the reads with MiXCR, one entry per CDR3 protein. The repertoire holds 220,000 or so distinct CDR3 sequences, with 50% to 70% as singletons. The sample was sorted CD4+, CD8+, or CD8+CD57+ T cells (not recorded which) from PBMCs. Receptors originate from a human donor with aplastic anemia. Each CDR3 is given with its conserved first and last residue. Fields, in order: D gene, J gene, clone size, V gene, CDR3 protein, CDR3 DNA. A D gene is named only where the DNA matches it firmly. Some rows have no size entry. The others give once, few or many, or a class for an expanded clone.

d_call: TRBD2
j_call: TRBJ2-7
clone_size: few
v_call: TRBV25-1
cdr3_aa: CASSDERREGRSYEQYF
cdr3_nt: TGTGCCAGCAGTGACGAACGGCGGGAGGGCCGTTCCTACGAGCAGTACTTC

d_call: TRBD2
j_call: TRBJ2-1
clone_size: -
v_call: TRBV9
cdr3_aa: CASSSPTSGRTNYEQFF
cdr3_nt: TGTGCCAGCAGCTCGCCAACTAGCGGGAGAACAAACTATGAGCAGTTCTTC

d_call: TRBD2
j_call: TRBJ2-7
clone_size: -
v_call: TRBV5-4
cdr3_aa: CASSSRTSGSEQYF
cdr3_nt: TGTGCCAGCAGCTCCCGGACTAGCGGGTCTGAGCAGTACTTC

d_call: -
j_call: TRBJ2-7
clone_size: -
v_call: TRBV7-6
cdr3_aa: CASNVPGDEQYF
cdr3_nt: TGTGCCAGCAACGTCCCGGGGGACGAGCAGTACTTC

d_call: -
j_call: TRBJ1-2
clone_size: once
v_call: TRBV25-1
cdr3_aa: CASRVSVNYGYTF
cdr3_nt: TGTGCCAGCAGGGTCAGCGTGAACTATGGCTACACCTTC

d_call: TRBD2
j_call: TRBJ2-1
clone_size: -
v_call: TRBV14
cdr3_aa: CASSALAGGWDEQFF
cdr3_nt: TGTGCCAGCAGCGCTCTAGCGGGAGGTTGGGATGAGCAGTTCTTC

d_call: -
j_call: TRBJ2-1
clone_size: -
v_call: TRBV6-2/TRBV6-3
cdr3_aa: CASSYSHHLSYNEQFF
cdr3_nt: TGTGCCAGCAGTTACTCCCACCACCTCTCCTACAATGAGCAGTTCTTC

d_call: -
j_call: TRBJ1-1
clone_size: few
v_call: TRBV19
cdr3_aa: CASNPGHVNTEAFF
cdr3_nt: TGTGCCAGTAATCCGGGACATGTGAACACTGAAGCTTTCTTT

d_call: -
j_call: TRBJ2-7
clone_size: -
v_call: TRBV19
cdr3_aa: CASSETGSESAEQYF
cdr3_nt: TGTGCCAGTAGCGAAACAGGTTCGGAGAGTGCCGAGCAGTACTTC

d_call: -
j_call: TRBJ2-3
clone_size: -
v_call: TRBV20-1
cdr3_aa: CSASPGVGEPDTQYF
cdr3_nt: TGCAGTGCTAGCCCCGGGGTCGGGGAGCCAGATACGCAGTATTTT

d_call: -
j_call: TRBJ2-5
clone_size: -
v_call: TRBV10-3
cdr3_aa: CASSDSRSLQETQYF
cdr3_nt: TGTGCCAGTTCGGACAGCAGAAGTCTTCAAGAGACCCAGTACTTC

d_call: -
j_call: TRBJ2-3
clone_size: many
v_call: TRBV6-4
cdr3_aa: CASIFPDTQYF
cdr3_nt: TGTGCCAGCATATTTCCAGATACGCAGTATTTT

d_call: -
j_call: TRBJ2-7
clone_size: many
v_call: TRBV12-3/TRBV12-4
cdr3_aa: CASSPGYEQYF
cdr3_nt: TGTGCCAGCAGTCCAGGGTACGAGCAGTACTTC

d_call: -
j_call: TRBJ2-7
clone_size: -
v_call: TRBV5-1
cdr3_aa: CASSTDTGTYSYEQYF
cdr3_nt: TGCGCCAGCAGCACGGACACCGGGACATACTCCTACGAGCAGTACTTC

d_call: -
j_call: TRBJ2-1
clone_size: many
v_call: TRBV12-5
cdr3_aa: CASTDRNNEQFF
cdr3_nt: TGTGCTAGTACGGACAGAAACAATGAGCAGTTCTTC

d_call: -
j_call: TRBJ1-2
clone_size: -
v_call: TRBV10-1
cdr3_aa: CAKDDNQEEYGYTF
cdr3_nt: TGCGCCAAAGATGACAACCAAGAGGAGTATGGCTACACCTTC

d_call: TRBD1
j_call: TRBJ2-7
clone_size: -
v_call: TRBV9
cdr3_aa: CASSAQGWHEQYF
cdr3_nt: TGTGCCAGCAGCGCACAGGGGTGGCACGAGCAGTACTTC

d_call: TRBD2
j_call: TRBJ2-1
clone_size: -
v_call: TRBV7-6
cdr3_aa: CASSTSGSSNNEQFF
cdr3_nt: TGTGCCAGCAGCACCAGCGGGAGTTCCAACAATGAGCAGTTCTTC

d_call: -
j_call: TRBJ1-2
clone_size: once
v_call: TRBV7-6
cdr3_aa: CASSLNAFGSDYGYTF
cdr3_nt: TGTGCCAGCAGCTTAAACGCCTTTGGCAGTGACTATGGCTACACCTTC

d_call: TRBD2
j_call: TRBJ2-1
clone_size: -
v_call: TRBV7-2
cdr3_aa: CASSQRLAGGQYNEQFF
cdr3_nt: TGTGCCAGCAGCCAGAGACTAGCGGGGGGCCAGTACAATGAGCAGTTCTTC

d_call: -
j_call: TRBJ2-7
clone_size: -
v_call: TRBV2
cdr3_aa: CTQQRGGPSYEQYF
cdr3_nt: TGTACACAACAGAGGGGAGGTCCCTCCTACGAGCAGTACTTC

d_call: -
j_call: TRBJ2-1
clone_size: -
v_call: TRBV2
cdr3_aa: CASSGRLVGDEQFF
cdr3_nt: TGTGCCAGCAGTGGAAGGCTAGTCGGCGATGAGCAGTTCTTC

d_call: TRBD1
j_call: TRBJ2-7
clone_size: -
v_call: TRBV15
cdr3_aa: CATSRPFPGQAGEQYF
cdr3_nt: TGTGCCACCAGCAGACCATTTCCGGGACAGGCAGGCGAGCAGTACTTC

d_call: TRBD1
j_call: TRBJ1-6
clone_size: once
v_call: TRBV6-5
cdr3_aa: CASTWDRGNSPLHF
cdr3_nt: TGTGCCAGCACCTGGGACAGGGGGAATTCACCCCTCCACTTT

d_call: TRBD2
j_call: TRBJ2-7
clone_size: few
v_call: TRBV24-1
cdr3_aa: CATSDRTSTYEQYF
cdr3_nt: TGTGCCACCAGTGACCGGACTAGCACCTACGAGCAGTACTTC

d_call: -
j_call: TRBJ1-2
clone_size: -
v_call: TRBV9
cdr3_aa: CASSVESRALDGYTF
cdr3_nt: TGTGCCAGCAGCGTAGAATCCCGGGCTTTGGACGGCTACACCTTC

d_call: -
j_call: TRBJ2-1
clone_size: few
v_call: TRBV15
cdr3_aa: CATSSPLRRNEQFF
cdr3_nt: TGTGCCACCAGCAGCCCACTCCGCCGAAATGAGCAGTTCTTC

d_call: -
j_call: TRBJ2-7
clone_size: few
v_call: TRBV10-3
cdr3_aa: CAISVVGANGEQYF
cdr3_nt: TGTGCCATCAGTGTAGTGGGAGCGAATGGCGAGCAGTACTTC

d_call: -
j_call: TRBJ1-1
clone_size: -
v_call: TRBV10-3
cdr3_aa: CAISVDTLNTEAFF
cdr3_nt: TGTGCCATCAGTGTAGACACCTTGAACACTGAAGCTTTCTTT

d_call: TRBD2
j_call: TRBJ2-1
clone_size: -
v_call: TRBV7-2
cdr3_aa: CASSLSSQRGGREQFF
cdr3_nt: TGTGCCAGCAGCTTGTCCTCGCAGCGGGGGGGCCGGGAGCAGTTCTTC

d_call: -
j_call: TRBJ1-1
clone_size: -
v_call: TRBV20-1
cdr3_aa: CSARSGVTEAFF
cdr3_nt: TGCAGTGCTAGATCCGGGGTCACTGAAGCTTTCTTT

d_call: -
j_call: TRBJ2-1
clone_size: -
v_call: TRBV14
cdr3_aa: CASSQDLGGPYSYNEQFF
cdr3_nt: TGTGCCAGCAGCCAAGATCTGGGCGGGCCCTACTCCTACAATGAGCAGTTCTTC

d_call: TRBD2
j_call: TRBJ2-1
clone_size: many
v_call: TRBV7-8
cdr3_aa: CASSFHGLAGGQHEQFF
cdr3_nt: TGTGCCAGCAGCTTCCACGGACTAGCGGGGGGGCAGCATGAGCAGTTCTTC

d_call: -
j_call: TRBJ1-1
clone_size: few
v_call: TRBV18
cdr3_aa: CASSPGYRNTEAFF
cdr3_nt: TGTGCCAGCTCACCAGGATACCGCAACACTGAAGCTTTCTTT

d_call: -
j_call: TRBJ1-6
clone_size: few
v_call: TRBV7-8
cdr3_aa: CASSHGADSPLHF
cdr3_nt: TGTGCCAGCAGCCATGGAGCGGACTCACCCCTCCACTTT